This TCR beta chain was profiled in a study of T cells after yellow fever vaccination. On the study more broadly: With SMART-Seq v4 Ultra Low Input, the fractions containing low cell numbers were prepared.

CDR3 length: 14 residues. V was cut by 1 base and J by 2 bases, with 8 bases left in between. Germline V gene sequence: CDR1 SGHTS, CDR2 YDEGEE. Concerning this clonotype: Its antigen remains unidentified.

Study-level findings and limits: Most primary-vaccination clones reappeared after the booster (less than 98% CD4, 75% to 90% CD8).

TCRdb reprocessed the 5' RACE reads via MiXCR and lists one record per CDR3 protein. The sample has more than 450,000 distinct CDR3 sequences; 21% are singletons. The source of this sequence is a man between 18 and 35 years old who received the YFV17D yellow fever vaccine. Sequencing used PBMCs, obtained 20 to 25 days after the first yellow fever vaccination. The V gene is TRBV5-8, the J gene TRBJ2-3; D call uncertain. CDR3 DNA sequence: TGTGCCAGCAGCTTGAGTGGTTACACAGATACGCAGTATTTT. Its protein is CASSLSGYTDTQYF.